The present TCR beta chain was sequenced within a study of shared clonotypes between healthy human individuals. With 2 bases clipped from V and 7 bases from J, the junction kept 11 bases outside the gene matches. Germline CDR1 reads WNHNN; CDR2 reads SYGVQD (reference sequence). The CDR3 spans 17 residues. Clones were read by immunoSEQ multiplex PCR, and TCRdb kept only the in-frame ones, dropping some. This table has fewer than 1.8 million clones, approximately 98.5% appearing once. Only Caucasian adults living in Nashville, Tennessee served as donors. Negatively enriched CD4+ T cells were divided by CD45RA into naive and memory. A word on this clone: Its antigen is unknown.

Overall study results and limits: Clonotypes which were not shared had lower generation probabilities than clonotypes that all four donors shared.

Specimen: naive CD4+ T cells sorted from blood. Described subset: CD45RA+ positively selected. V usage is TRBV10-1 and J usage is TRBJ1-4; 9 bases are shared with TRBD1. The sequence was obtained from a man younger than 45 in good health. The CDR3 coding sequence is TGCGCCAGCAGTGAGCCGTGGCGGACGGACAGGGGTGAAAAACTGTTTTTT. Translating it yields CASSEPWRTDRGEKLFF.